The 2 T cell receptor beta chains presented below share a single source sample, sequenced in a study of T-cell reconstitution after alpha-beta-depleted transplantation in children (dated by TCRdb to 2016 to 2017). The meaning of the sample's time point label: day 60 (about 2 months) after transplantation. Per the publication, the treatment or condition label means: allogeneic hematopoietic cell transplantation with graft depleted of TCRalphabeta T cells and CD19 B cells. The library came from PCR. Data came from an Illumina HiSeq 2500. TCR libraries were prepared with molecular barcoding, using unique molecular identifiers to normalize TCRbeta repertoire quantification. TCRdb trimmed public reads at Q25 via fastp, called clones via MiXCR and kept in-frame beta chains. Merged by CDR3 protein, the rows form single entries marked with the most common genes and DNA. The sample yields about 97,000 distinct CDR3 sequences; less than 6% were counted once. The ten largest clonotypes hold about 6% of the sample.

The sequencing here drew on PBMCs, mostly from graft donor cells, taken 60 days after TCRalphabeta/CD19-depleted stem cell transplant. The source of these receptors is a female patient between 2 and 15 years old who had a stem cell transplant for Fanconi anemia, so the T cells may come from the graft donor.

This clonotype was seen at least ten times. The chain recombines TRBV5-1 with TRBJ2-7; 9 bases match TRBD1. J gave up 0 bases and V 0 bases, and 1 base lay outside the gene matches. CDR1 and CDR2 from the germline V gene are SGHRS and YFSETQ. This CDR3 spans 15 amino acids. CDR3 bases: TGCGCCAGCAGCTTGGGGACAGGGGTCTCCTACGAGCAGTACTTC. Translated: CASSLGTGVSYEQYF.

This clonotype was found many times. The J gene is TRBJ2-7, the V gene TRBV12-3 or TRBV12-4; 7 bases are a match to TRBD2. V trimming: 5 bases; J trimming: 4 bases; junction bases outside the gene matches: 11. The CDR3 loop spans 15 amino acids. The CDR3 is CASSHKRDDFYEQYF. In DNA form, the CDR3 reads TGTGCCAGCAGTCACAAGCGGGACGATTTTTACGAGCAGTACTTC.